This T cell receptor beta chain comes out of a study of T cell clonality in common variable immunodeficiency. Here immunoSEQ multiplex PCR was the method, and the copy in TCRdb shows in-frame clones only, minus some. The specimen gives roughly 34,000 clones without singletons; the ten biggest hold around 6.7%. CVID subjects were neither ill nor on immunomodulatory or immunosuppressive medication at sampling. Study-wide results and caveats: Common variable immunodeficiency TCR beta sequences reportedly had fewer deletions and N-nucleotide insertions. Repertoire-complication correlations in CVID were limited by patient heterogeneity. TCRbeta clonality was increased in CVID versus healthy controls. CVID subjects shared fewer TCRbeta clones than healthy controls did.

This clone was seen only a few times. Its antigen is unidentified. This TCR was recovered from a human donor with common variable immunodeficiency. The sequenced material came from peripheral blood mononuclear cells.

The CDR3 is CASSLDGLAGVEQYF. The CDR3 DNA, read in part, is TGTGCCAGCAGCTTGGACGGACTAGCGGGAGTCGAG. The genes are TRBV7-9 and TRBJ2-7, with 13 bases matching TRBD2. Read sequence stops 3 residues before the CDR3 end, and the germline J gene provides the missing end. This CDR3 has 15 residues. From germline, CDR1 is SEHNR and CDR2 FQNEAQ (reference sequence). After removal of 3 bases from V and 6 bases from J, the junction contained 5 bases not matched to a gene.